This note documents a single T cell receptor beta chain sequence. This clonotype was detected ten times or more. Its antigen is unknown. No base qualities exist here, and no much larger clone lies one base off it. Library creation used 5' RACE. Sequenced on a NextSeq 500. Unique molecular identifiers were attached to individual cDNA molecules in the TCR library protocol so that sequencing error and PCR bias could be corrected. Sequencing covered both TCR alpha and beta chains, and within each sample the abundances of alpha and beta sequences were tightly co-correlated. As for the original processing: Decombinator V4 was used to annotate the V gene, J gene and CDR3 of the TCR sequences. TCRs were defined as expanded if a significant change between any two time points was detected under a Poisson model with p below 0.0001. TCR abundances were normalised to the total number of TCRs sequenced per sample and expressed as counts per million. TRAV1-2 paired with TRAJ12, TRAJ20 or TRAJ33 defined MAIT TCRs, while TRAV10 paired with TRAJ18 defined iNKT TCRs. VDJdb, accessed 1 November 2021, was searched for CMV, EBV and SARS-CoV-2 annotated TCRs, excluding TCRs annotated for multiple antigens. TCRdb ran its own pipeline on the public reads, namely fastp trimming at Q25 and MiXCR clone calling, and kept in-frame beta chains. Entries that share a CDR3 protein sequence are merged under the most common genes and DNA. The V and J calls were not made by the authors but by TCRdb's processing. Recorded for this sample are some 32,000 distinct CDR3 sequences; 6.6% of them occurred a single time. Approximately 37% of the sample comes from the top ten.

The data originate from a study of early T cells in non-severe SARS-CoV-2 infection (dated by TCRdb to about 2021). Study-wide context: Because TCR sequencing relied on bulk RNA taken from unsorted whole blood, pairing of alpha and beta chains was not possible. Study-wide findings and limitations: Matching against VDJdb was skewed toward anti-spike CD8 responses, likely underestimated virus-specific expansions, and missed private and CD4 specificities.

Set within a cohort of healthcare workers in London, UK, this nested case-control study involved weekly PCR testing of nasopharyngeal swabs along with blood sampling. Healthcare workers were recruited between 23 and 31 March 2020, during the week of the UK lockdown, and were followed weekly for up to roughly 15 weeks. Measured from the cysteine to the phenylalanine, the CDR3 is 12 residues long. CDR3 DNA is the only sequence kept; it has 36 bases, read in frame from the first base. The germline V gene encodes CDR1 LGHNT and CDR2 FRNRAP. V is clipped by 2 bases and J by 7 bases, and the sequence between their germline boundaries is 8 bases long.

The sequenced sample consisted of whole blood. The chain was built from TRBV12-5 and TRBJ2-5; no D segment can be confidently identified. The TCR originated in an adult who was a healthcare worker with PCR-confirmed SARS-CoV-2 infection or an uninfected control (not recorded which). The DNA is as follows: TGTGCTAGTGGTTTGCCCGCATCGACCCAGTACTTC. Its protein product is CASGLPASTQYF. Full variable domain (CDR3 extended with the reference TRBV12-5 and TRBJ2-5 proteins): DARVTQTPRHKVTEMGQEVTMRCQPILGHNTVFWYRQTMMQGLELLAYFRNRAPLDDSGMPKDRFSAEMPDATLATLKIQPSEPRDSAVYFCASGLPASTQYFGPGTRLLVL.